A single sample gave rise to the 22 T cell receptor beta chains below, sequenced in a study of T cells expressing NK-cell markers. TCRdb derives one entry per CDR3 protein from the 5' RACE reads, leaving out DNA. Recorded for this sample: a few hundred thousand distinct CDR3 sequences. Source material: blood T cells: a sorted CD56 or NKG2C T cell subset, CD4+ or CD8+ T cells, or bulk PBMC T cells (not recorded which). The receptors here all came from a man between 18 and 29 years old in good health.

The CDR3 region is CASSAGTSGRSEQFF. The V gene is TRBV6-4, the J gene TRBJ2-1; with no DNA, the TCRdb D assignment of TRBD2 cannot be verified. This CDR3 contains 15 residues. CDR1 and CDR2 from the germline V gene are MRHNA and SNTAGT.

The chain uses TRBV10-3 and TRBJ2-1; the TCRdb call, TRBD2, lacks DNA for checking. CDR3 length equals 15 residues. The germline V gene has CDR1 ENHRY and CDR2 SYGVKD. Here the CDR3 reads CAISDRAGRAGEQFF.

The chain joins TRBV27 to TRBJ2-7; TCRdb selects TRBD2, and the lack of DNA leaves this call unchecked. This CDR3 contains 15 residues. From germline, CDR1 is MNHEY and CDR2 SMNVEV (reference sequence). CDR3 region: CASSLGTSDAYEQYF.

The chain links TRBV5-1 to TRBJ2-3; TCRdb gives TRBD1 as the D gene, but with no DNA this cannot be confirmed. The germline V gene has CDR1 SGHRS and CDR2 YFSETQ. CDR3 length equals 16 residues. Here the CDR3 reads CASSLEGRRSTDTQYF.

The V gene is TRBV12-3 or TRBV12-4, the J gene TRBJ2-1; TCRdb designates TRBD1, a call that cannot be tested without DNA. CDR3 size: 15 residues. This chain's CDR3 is CASSPDRGPYNEQFF.

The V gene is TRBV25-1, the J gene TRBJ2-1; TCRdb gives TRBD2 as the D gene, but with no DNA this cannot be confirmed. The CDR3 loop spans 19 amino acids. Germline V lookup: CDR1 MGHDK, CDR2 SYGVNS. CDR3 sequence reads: CASSEPWGSGRGIGNEQFF.

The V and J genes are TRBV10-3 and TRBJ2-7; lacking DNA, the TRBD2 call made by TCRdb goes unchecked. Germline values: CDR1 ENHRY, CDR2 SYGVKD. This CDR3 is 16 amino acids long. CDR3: CAIGTSRIPSPYEQYF.

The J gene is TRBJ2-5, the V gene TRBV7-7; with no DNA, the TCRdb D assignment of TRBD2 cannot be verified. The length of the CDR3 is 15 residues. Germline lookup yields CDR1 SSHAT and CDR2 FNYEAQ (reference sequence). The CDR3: CASSRLGSGGETQYF.

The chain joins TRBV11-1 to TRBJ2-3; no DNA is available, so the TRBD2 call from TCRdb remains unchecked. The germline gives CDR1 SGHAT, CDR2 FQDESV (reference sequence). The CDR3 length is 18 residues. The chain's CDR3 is CASSLPSGLAGDEDTQYF. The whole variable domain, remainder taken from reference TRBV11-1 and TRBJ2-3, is EAEVAQSPRYKITEKSQAVAFWCDPISGHATLYWYRQILGQGPELLVQFQDESVVDDSQLPKDRFSAERLKGVDSTLKIQPAELGDSAMYLCASSLPSGLAGDEDTQYFGPGTRLTVL.

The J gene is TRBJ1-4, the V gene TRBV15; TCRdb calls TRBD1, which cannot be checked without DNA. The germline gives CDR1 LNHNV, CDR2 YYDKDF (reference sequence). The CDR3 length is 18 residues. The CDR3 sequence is CATSRATMKQGFTEKLFF.

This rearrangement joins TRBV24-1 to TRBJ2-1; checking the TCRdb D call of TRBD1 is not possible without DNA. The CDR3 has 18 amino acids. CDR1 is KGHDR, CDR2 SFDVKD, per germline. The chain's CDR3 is CATSDFTIDRGKIGEQFF.

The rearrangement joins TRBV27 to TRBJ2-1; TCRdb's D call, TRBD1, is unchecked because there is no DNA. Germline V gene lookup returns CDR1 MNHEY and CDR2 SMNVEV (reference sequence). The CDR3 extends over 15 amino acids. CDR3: CASSYPRGRENEQFF.

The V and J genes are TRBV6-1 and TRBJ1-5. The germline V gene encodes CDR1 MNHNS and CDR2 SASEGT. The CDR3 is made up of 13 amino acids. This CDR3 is CASSPAERQPQHF.

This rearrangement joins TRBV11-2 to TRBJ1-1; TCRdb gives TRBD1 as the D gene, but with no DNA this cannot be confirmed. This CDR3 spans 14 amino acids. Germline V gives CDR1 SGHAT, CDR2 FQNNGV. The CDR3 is CASSPRDPLEEAFF.

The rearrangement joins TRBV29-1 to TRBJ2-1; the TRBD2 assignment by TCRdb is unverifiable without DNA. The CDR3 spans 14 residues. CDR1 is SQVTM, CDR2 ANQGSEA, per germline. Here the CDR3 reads CSVILVRSYNEQFF.

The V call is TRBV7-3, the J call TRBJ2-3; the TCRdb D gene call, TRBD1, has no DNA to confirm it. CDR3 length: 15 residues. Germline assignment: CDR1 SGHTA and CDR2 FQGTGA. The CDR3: CASSFDRGPLDTQYF.

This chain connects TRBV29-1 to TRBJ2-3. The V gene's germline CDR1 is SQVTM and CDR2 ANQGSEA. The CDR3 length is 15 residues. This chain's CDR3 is CSVEDRRQGTDTQYF.

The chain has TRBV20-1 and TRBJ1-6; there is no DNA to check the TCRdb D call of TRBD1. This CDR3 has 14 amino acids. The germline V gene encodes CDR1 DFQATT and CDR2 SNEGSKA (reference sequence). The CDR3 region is CSARVEGLNSPLHF.

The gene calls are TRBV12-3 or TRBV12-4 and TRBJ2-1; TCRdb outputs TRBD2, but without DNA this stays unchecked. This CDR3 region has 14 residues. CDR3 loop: CASRRTSGSHEQFF.

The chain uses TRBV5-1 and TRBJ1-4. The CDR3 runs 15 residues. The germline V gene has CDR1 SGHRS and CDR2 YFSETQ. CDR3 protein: CASSPDGRSDEKLFF.

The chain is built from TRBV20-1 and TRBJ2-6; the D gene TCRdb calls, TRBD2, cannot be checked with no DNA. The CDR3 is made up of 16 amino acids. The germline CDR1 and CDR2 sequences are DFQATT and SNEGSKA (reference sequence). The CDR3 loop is CSAAGLAGVGANVLTF.

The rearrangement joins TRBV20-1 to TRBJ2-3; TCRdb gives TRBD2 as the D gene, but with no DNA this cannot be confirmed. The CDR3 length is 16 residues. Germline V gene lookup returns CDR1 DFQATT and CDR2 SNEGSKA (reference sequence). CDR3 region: CSASGWAGVGGDTQYF.